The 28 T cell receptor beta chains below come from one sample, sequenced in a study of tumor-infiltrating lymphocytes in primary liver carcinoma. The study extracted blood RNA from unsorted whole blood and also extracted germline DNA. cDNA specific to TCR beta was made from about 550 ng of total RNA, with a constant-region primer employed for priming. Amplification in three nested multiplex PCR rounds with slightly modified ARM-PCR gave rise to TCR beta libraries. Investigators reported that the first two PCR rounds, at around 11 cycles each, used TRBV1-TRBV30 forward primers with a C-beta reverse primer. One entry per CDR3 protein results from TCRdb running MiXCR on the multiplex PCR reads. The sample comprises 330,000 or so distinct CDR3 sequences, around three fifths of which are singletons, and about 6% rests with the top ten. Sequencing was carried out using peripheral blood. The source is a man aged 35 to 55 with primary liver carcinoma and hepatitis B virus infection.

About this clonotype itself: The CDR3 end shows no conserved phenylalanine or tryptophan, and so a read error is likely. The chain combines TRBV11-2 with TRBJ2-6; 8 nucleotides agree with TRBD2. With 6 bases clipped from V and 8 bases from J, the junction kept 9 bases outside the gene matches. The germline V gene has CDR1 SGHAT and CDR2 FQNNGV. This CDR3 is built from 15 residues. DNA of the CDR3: TGTGCCAGCAGTTTCAGCGGGAGCTGGACCAACGTCCTGACTTAC. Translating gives CASSFSGSWTNVLTY.

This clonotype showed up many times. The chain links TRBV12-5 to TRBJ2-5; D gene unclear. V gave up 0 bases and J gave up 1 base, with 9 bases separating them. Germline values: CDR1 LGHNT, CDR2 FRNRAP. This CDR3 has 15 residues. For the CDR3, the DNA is TGTGCTAGTGGTTTGGTATTACTCACCCAAGAGACCCAGTACTTC. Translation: CASGLVLLTQETQYF.

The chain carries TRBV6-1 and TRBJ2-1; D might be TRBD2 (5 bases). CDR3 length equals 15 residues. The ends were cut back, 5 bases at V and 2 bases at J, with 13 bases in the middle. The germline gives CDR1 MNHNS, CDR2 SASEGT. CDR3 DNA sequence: TGTGCCAGCAGTCCGGACTCTCTGGCCTACAATGAGCAGTTCTTC. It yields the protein CASSPDSLAYNEQFF.

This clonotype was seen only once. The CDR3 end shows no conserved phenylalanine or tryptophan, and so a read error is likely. CDR3 amino acids: CASSTPSRNSALHL. In DNA, the CDR3 is TGTGCCAGCAGTACGCCGTCCCGCAATTCAGCCCTCCACTTA. J is TRBJ1-6 and V is TRBV28; no clear D gene. Germline values: CDR1 MDHEN, CDR2 SYDVKM. The CDR3 consists of 14 residues.

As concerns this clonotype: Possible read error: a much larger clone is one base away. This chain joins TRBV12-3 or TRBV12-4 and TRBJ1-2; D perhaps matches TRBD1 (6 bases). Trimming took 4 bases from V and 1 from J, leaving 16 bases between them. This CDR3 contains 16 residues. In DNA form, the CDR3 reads TGTGCCAGCAGTTATGAGCAGGGGTCCATTAACTATGGCTACACCTTC. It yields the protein CASSYEQGSINYGYTF.

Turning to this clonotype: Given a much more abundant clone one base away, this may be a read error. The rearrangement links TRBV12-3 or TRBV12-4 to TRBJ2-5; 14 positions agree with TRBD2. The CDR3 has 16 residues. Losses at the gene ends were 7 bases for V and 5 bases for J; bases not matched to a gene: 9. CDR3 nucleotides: TGTGCCAGCAATAGACTAGCGGGAGGGCCGGCGGAGACCCAGTACTTC. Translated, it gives CASNRLAGGPAETQYF.

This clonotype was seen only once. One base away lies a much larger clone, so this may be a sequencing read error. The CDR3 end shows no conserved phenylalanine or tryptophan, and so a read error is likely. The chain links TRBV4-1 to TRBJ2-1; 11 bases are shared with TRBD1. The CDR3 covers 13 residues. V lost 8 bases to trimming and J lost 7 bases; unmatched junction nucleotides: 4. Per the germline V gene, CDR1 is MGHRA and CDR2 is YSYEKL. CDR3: CASGQGAENEQFL. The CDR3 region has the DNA TGCGCCAGCGGACAGGGGGCGGAAAATGAGCAGTTCCTC.

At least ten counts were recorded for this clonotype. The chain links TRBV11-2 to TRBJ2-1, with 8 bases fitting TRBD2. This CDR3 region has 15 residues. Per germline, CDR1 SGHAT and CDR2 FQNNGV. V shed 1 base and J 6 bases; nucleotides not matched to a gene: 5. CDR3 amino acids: CASSLGAGAPNEQFF. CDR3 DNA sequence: TGTGCCAGCAGCTTAGGAGCGGGAGCCCCCAATGAGCAGTTCTTC.

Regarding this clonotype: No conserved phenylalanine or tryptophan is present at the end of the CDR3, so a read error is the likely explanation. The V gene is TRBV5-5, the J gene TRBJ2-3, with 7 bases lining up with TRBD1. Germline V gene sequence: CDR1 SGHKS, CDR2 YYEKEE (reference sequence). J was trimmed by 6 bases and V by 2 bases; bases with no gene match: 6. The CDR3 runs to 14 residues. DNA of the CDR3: TGTGCCAGCAGCTTCAGGGGGTACACTGATACGCAGTATTCT. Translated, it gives CASSFRGYTDTQYS.

The CDR3, as DNA: TGTGCCAGCAGTGAACTCCGGGATCAGCCCCAGCATTTT. Encoded protein: CASSELRDQPQHF. The J gene is TRBJ1-5, the V gene TRBV6-2 or TRBV6-3; D is unclear. CDR1 and CDR2 (germline): MNHEY, SVGEGT. Trimming removed 5 bases at V and 5 bases at J, with 10 bases between. The CDR3 spans 13 residues.

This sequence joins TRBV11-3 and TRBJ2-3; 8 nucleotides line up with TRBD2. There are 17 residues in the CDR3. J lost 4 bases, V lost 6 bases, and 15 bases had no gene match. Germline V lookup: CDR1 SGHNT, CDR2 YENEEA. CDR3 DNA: TGTGCCAGCAGATCGGGGGGGAGGAGGCCCCTCTCAGATACGCAGTATTTT. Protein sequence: CASRSGGRRPLSDTQYF.

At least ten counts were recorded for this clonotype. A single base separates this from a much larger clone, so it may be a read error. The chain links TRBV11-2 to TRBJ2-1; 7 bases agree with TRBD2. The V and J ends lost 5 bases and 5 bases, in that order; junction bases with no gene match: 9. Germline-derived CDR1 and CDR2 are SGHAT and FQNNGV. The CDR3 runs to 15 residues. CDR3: CASSPHGTNNNEQFF. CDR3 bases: TGTGCCAGCAGCCCCCACGGGACTAATAACAATGAGCAGTTCTTC.

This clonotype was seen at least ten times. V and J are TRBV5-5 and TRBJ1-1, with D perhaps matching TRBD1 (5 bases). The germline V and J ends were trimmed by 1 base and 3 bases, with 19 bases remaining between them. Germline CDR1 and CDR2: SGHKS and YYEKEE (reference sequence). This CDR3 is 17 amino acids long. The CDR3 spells CASSLYLGPSGDTEAFF. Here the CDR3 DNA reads TGTGCCAGCAGCTTGTATTTGGGGCCGAGTGGGGACACTGAAGCTTTCTTT.

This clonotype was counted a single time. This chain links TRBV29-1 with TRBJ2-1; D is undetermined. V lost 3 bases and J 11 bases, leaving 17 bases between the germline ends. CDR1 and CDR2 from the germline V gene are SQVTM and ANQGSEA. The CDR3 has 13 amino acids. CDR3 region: CSVDPSNETQQFF. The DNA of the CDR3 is TGCAGCGTTGACCCGAGTAACGAGACTCAGCAGTTCTTC.

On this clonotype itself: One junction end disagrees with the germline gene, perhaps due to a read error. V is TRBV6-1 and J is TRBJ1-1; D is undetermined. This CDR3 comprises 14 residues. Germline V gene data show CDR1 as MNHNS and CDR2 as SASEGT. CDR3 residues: CASTEQRINTGAFF. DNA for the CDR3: TGTGCCAGCACTGAACAACGGATCAACACTGGAGCTTTCTTT.

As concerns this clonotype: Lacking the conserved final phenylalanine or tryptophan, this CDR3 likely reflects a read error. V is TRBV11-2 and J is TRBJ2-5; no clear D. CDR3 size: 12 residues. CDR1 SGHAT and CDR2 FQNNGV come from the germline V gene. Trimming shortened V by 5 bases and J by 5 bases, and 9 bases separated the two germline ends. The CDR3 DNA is TGTGCCAGCAGCCTACTTGTGGAGACCCAGTACATC. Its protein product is CASSLLVETQYI.

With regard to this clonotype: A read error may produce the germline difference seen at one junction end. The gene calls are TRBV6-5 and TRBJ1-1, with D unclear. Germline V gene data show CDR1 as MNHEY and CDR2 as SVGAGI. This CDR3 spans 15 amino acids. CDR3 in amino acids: CVSSPERTANTEAFF. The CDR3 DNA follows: TGTGTCAGCAGCCCCGAGAGGACCGCCAACACTGAAGCTTTCTTT.

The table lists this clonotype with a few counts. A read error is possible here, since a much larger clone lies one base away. This chain's CDR3 is CSYKGVANTEAFF. CDR3 DNA: TGCAGCTATAAAGGGGTGGCGAACACTGAAGCTTTCTTT. V usage is TRBV29-1 and J usage is TRBJ1-1; tentative D call: TRBD1 (5 bases). CDR3 length: 13 amino acids. Germline loops: CDR1 SQVTM, CDR2 ANQGSEA. The germline V and J ends were trimmed by 8 bases and 1 base, with 14 bases remaining between them.

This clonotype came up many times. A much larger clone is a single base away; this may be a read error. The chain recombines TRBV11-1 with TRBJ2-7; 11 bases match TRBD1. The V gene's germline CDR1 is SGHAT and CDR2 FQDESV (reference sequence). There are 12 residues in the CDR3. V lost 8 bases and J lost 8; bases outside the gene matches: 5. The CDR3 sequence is CASGGQGAQQYF. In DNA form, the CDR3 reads TGTGCCAGCGGCGGACAGGGGGCGCAGCAGTACTTC. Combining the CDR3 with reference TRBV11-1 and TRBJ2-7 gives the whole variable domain EAEVAQSPRYKITEKSQAVAFWCDPISGHATLYWYRQILGQGPELLVQFQDESVVDDSQLPKDRFSAERLKGVDSTLKIQPAELGDSAMYLCASGGQGAQQYFGPGTRLTVT.

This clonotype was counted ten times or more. CDR3 sequence: CASSEGLSSYNEQFF. The CDR3 nucleotides are TGTGCCAGCAGCGAAGGACTAAGCTCCTACAATGAGCAGTTCTTC. The gene calls are TRBV4-2 and TRBJ2-1; D is possibly TRBD2 (6 bases). Trimming removed 5 bases from V and 0 bases from J, with 11 bases in between. CDR3 length equals 15 residues. CDR1 is LGHNA and CDR2 is YNFKEQ in the germline V gene.

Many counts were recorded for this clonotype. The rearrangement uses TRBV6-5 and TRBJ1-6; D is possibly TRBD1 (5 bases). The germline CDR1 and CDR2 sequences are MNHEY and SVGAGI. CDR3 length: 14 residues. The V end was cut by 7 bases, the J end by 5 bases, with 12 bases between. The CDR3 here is CASMGRGHNSPLHF. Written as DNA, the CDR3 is TGTGCCAGCATGGGACGGGGACATAATTCACCCCTCCACTTT.

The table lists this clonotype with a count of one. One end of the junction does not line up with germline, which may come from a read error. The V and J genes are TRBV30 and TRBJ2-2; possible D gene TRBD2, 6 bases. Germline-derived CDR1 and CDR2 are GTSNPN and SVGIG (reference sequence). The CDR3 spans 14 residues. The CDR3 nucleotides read TGTGCCCGGAGTGTATTGGGGGGAGTCGGGGAGCTGTTTTTT. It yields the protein CARSVLGGVGELFF.

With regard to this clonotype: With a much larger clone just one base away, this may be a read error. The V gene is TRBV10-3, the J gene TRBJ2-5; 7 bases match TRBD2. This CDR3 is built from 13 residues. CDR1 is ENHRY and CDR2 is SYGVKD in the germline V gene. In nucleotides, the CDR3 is TGTGCCATCAGTGGTGGGAGGGCGGAGACCCTGTACTTC. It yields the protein CAISGGRAETLYF.

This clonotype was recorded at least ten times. The chain's CDR3 is CASSFPGNYGYTF. In nucleotides, the CDR3 is TGTGCCAGCAGCTTCCCGGGAAACTATGGCTACACCTTC. This chain uses TRBV11-2 with TRBJ1-2; D is ambiguous. Germline V gene sequence: CDR1 SGHAT, CDR2 FQNNGV. The CDR3 has 13 residues. V was clipped by 3 bases and J by 2 bases, with 7 bases between them.

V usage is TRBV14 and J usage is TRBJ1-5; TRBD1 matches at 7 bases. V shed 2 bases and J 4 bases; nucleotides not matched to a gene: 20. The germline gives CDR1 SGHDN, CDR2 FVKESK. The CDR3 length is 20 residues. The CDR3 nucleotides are TGTGCCAGCAGCCAATCTCGACAGGGTCGGGTTTTGGACCGAAATCAGCCCCAGCATTTT. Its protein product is CASSQSRQGRVLDRNQPQHF.

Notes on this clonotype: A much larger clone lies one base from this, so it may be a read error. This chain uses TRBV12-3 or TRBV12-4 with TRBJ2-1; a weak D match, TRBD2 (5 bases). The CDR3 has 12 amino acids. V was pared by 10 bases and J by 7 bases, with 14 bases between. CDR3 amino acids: CATIRGWNEQFF. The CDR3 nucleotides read TGTGCCACAATACGGGGATGGAATGAGCAGTTCTTC.

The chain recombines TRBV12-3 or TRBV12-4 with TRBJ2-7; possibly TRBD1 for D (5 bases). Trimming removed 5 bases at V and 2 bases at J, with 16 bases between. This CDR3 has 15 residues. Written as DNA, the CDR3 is TGTGCCAGCAGTGAACAGGTTGGACGGGCCTACGAGCAGTACTTC. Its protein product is CASSEQVGRAYEQYF.

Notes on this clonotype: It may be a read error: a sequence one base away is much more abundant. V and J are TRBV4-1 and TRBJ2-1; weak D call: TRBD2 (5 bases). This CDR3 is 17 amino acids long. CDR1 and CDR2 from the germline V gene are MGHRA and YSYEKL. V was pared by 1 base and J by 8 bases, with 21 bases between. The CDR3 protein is CASSQVSARGSRYEQFF. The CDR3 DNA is TGCGCCAGCAGCCAAGTTAGCGCTAGAGGGAGCCGTTATGAGCAGTTCTTC.